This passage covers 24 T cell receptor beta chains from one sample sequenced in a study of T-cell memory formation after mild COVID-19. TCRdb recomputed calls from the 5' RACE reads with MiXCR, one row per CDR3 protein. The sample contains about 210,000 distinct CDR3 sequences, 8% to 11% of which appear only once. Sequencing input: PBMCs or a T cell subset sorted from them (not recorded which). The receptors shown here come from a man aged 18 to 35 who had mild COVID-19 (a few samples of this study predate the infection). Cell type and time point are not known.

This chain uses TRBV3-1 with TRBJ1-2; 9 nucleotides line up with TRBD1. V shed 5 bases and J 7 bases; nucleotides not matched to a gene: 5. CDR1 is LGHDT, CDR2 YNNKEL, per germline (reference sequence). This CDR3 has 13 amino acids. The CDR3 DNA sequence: TGTGCCAGCAGCGCCGGGACAGGGATTGGCTACACCTTC. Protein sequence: CASSAGTGIGYTF.

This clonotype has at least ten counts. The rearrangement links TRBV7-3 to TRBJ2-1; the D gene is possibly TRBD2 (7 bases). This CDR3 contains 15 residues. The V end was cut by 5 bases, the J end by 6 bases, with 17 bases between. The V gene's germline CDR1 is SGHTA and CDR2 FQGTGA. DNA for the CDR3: TGTGCCAGCAGCGAGGGGAGGGGGGTAGGCAATGAGCAGTTCTTC. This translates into CASSEGRGVGNEQFF.

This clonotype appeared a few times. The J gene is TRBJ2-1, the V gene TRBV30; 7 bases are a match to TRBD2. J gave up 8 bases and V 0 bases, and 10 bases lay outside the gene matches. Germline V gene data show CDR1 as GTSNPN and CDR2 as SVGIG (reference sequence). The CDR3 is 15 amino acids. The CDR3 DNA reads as TGTGCCTGGAGTGTACTGGGGGGGGAGTTCCATGAGCAGTTCTTC. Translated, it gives CAWSVLGGEFHEQFF.

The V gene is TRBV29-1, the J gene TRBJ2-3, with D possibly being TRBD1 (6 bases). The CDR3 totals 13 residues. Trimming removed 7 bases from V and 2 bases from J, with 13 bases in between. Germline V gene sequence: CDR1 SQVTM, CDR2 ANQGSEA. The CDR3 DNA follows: TGCAGCGCCCGAGGGGGAGACACAGATACGCAGTATTTT. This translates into CSARGGDTDTQYF.

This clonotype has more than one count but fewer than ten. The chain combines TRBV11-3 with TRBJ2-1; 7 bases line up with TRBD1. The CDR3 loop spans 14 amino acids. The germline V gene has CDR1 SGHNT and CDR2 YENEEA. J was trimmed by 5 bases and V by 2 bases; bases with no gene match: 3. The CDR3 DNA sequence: TGTGCCAGCAGCTTACAGGGGGAAAACAATGAGCAGTTCTTC. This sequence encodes CASSLQGENNEQFF.

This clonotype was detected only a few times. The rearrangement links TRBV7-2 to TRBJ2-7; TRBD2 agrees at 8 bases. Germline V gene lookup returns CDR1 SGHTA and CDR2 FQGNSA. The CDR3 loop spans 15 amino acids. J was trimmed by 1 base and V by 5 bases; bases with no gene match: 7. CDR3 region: CASSPAGGQSYEQYF. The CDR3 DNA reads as TGTGCCAGCAGCCCCGCGGGGGGCCAATCCTACGAGCAGTACTTC.

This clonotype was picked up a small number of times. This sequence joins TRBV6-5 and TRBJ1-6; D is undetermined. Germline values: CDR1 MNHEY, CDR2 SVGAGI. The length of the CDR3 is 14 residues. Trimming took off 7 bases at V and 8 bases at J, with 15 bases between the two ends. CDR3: CASTVKASDSPLHF. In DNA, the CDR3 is TGTGCCAGCACGGTAAAGGCTTCGGATTCACCCCTCCACTTT.

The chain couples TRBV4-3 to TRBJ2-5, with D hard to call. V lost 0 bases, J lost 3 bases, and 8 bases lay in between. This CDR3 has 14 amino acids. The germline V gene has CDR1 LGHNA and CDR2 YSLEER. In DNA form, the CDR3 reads TGCGCCAGCAGCCAAGAGGCCAGAAAAGAGACCCAGTACTTC. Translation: CASSQEARKETQYF.

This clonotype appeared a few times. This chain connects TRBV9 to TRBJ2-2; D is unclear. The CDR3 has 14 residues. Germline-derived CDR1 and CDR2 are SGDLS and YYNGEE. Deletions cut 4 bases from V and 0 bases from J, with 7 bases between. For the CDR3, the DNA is TGTGCCAGCAGCTGGCAGCCGAACACCGGGGAGCTGTTTTTT. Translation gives CASSWQPNTGELFF.

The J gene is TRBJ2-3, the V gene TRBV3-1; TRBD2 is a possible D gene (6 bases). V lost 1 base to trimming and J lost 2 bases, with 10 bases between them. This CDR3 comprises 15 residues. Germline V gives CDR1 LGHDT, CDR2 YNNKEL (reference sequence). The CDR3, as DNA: TGTGCCAGCAGCCAAGCGCTAGCGATCACAGATACGCAGTATTTT. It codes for CASSQALAITDTQYF.

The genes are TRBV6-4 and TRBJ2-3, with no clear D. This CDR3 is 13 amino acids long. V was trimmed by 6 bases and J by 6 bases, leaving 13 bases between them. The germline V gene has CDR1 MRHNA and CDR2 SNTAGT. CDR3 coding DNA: TGTGCCAGCAGCCGCAATTCGGGTGATACGCAGTATTTT. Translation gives CASSRNSGDTQYF.

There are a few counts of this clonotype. The chain's CDR3 is CASSATGRGYGYTF. DNA for the CDR3: TGTGCCAGCAGTGCCACAGGGCGGGGCTATGGCTACACCTTC. This chain links TRBV12-3 or TRBV12-4 with TRBJ1-2; D perhaps matches TRBD1 (6 bases). Trimming removed 5 bases at V and 4 bases at J, with 14 bases between. This CDR3 region has 14 residues.

CDR3 DNA: TGTGCCAGCAGTTACAGGGGGGGCGGCAATCAGCCCCAGCATTTT. This sequence encodes CASSYRGGGNQPQHF. V usage is TRBV6-2 or TRBV6-3 and J usage is TRBJ1-5; D is possibly TRBD1 (6 bases). Between the trimmed V and J ends, which lost 2 bases and 2 bases, there was a span of 10 bases. CDR1 MNHEY and CDR2 SVGEGT come from the germline V gene. The CDR3 spans 15 residues.

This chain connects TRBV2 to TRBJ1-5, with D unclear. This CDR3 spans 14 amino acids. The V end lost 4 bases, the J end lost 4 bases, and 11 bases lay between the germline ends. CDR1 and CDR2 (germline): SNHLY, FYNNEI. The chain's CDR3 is CASSVFGKNQPQHF. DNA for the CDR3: TGTGCCAGCAGTGTTTTTGGGAAGAATCAGCCCCAGCATTTT.

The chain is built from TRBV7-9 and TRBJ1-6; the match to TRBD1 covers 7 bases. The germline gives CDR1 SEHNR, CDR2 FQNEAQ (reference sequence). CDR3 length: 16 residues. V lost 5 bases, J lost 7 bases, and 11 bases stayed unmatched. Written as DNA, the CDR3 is TGTGCCAGCAGCCTACCGGACAGGAAGGGGAATTCACCCCTCCACTTT. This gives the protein CASSLPDRKGNSPLHF.

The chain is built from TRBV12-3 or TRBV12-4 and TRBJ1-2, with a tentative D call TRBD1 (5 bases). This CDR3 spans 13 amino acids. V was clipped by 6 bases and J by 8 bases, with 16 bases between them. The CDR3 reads CASRGEGDWGYTF. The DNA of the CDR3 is TGTGCCAGCAGGGGCGAAGGGGACTGGGGCTACACCTTC.

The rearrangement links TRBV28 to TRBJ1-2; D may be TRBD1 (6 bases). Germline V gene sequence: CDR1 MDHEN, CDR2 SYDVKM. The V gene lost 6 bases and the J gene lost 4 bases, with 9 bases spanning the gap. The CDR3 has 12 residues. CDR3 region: CASRRTVYGYTF. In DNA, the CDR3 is TGTGCCAGCAGAAGGACAGTCTATGGCTACACCTTC.

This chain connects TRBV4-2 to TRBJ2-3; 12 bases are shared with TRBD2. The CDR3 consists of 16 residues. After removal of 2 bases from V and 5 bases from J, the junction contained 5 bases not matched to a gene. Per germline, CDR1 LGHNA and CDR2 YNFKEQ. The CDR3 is CASSQLLAGGGDTQYF. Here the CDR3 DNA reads TGTGCCAGCAGCCAACTACTAGCGGGGGGAGGAGATACGCAGTATTTT.

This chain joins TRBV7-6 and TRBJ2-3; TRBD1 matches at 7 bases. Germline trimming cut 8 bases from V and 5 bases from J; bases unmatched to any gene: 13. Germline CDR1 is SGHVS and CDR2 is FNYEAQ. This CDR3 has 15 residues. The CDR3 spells CASSRGTVRGDTQYF. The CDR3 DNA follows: TGTGCCAGCTCCCGAGGGACAGTCCGTGGAGATACGCAGTATTTT.

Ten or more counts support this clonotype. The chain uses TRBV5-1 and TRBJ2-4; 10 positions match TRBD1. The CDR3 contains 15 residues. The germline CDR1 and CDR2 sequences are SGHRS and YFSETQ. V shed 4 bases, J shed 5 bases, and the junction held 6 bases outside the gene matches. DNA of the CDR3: TGCGCCAGCAGCACCATGGGACAGGGGCAAAACATTCAGTACTTC. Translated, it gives CASSTMGQGQNIQYF.

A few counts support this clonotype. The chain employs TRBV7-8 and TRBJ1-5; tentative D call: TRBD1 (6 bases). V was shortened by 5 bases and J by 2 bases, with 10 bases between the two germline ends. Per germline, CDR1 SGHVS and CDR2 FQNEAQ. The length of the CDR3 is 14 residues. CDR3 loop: CASSRHRGNQPQHF. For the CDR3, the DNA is TGTGCCAGCAGCCGTCACAGGGGCAATCAGCCCCAGCATTTT.

CDR3 sequence (DNA): TGTGCCAGCAGAGGGACAGGGGGCGCCGGGGGCTACACCTTC. Translation gives CASRGTGGAGGYTF. The rearrangement uses TRBV28 and TRBJ1-2; 12 bases line up with TRBD1. After removal of 6 bases from V and 8 bases from J, the junction contained 7 bases not matched to a gene. Germline V gene data show CDR1 as MDHEN and CDR2 as SYDVKM. The CDR3 extends over 14 amino acids.

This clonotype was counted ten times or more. CDR3 region: CASSLSGTQETQYF. The CDR3 DNA sequence: TGTGCCAGCAGCTTGTCTGGGACGCAAGAGACCCAGTACTTC. This chain connects TRBV7-9 to TRBJ2-5; D may be TRBD1 or TRBD2 (5 bases each). The V and J ends lost 3 bases and 2 bases respectively, with 10 bases between them. Germline lookup yields CDR1 SEHNR and CDR2 FQNEAQ (reference sequence). CDR3 length: 14 amino acids.

Here the CDR3 DNA reads TGTGCCAGCAGTGACAGTTCTAGCACAGATACGCAGTATTTT. Translated, it gives CASSDSSSTDTQYF. The genes are TRBV2 and TRBJ2-3; D gene uncertain. CDR1 is SNHLY and CDR2 is FYNNEI in the germline V gene. V dropped 3 bases and J dropped 0 bases, with 7 bases sitting between them. The CDR3 runs 14 residues.